A selection of T cell receptor beta chains follows, all from one sample in a study of beta chain features in type 1 diabetes. Assay used: immunoSEQ multiplex PCR; TCRdb lists only in-frame clones, some missing. The data contain a few hundred thousand clones, 24% of them seen just once; the ten biggest clones take up 0.012%. Material: naive CD4+ T cells from blood. The source of these receptors is a woman in her twenties or thirties with type 1 diabetes. The CDR3 runs from the conserved cysteine through the conserved F or W. The D gene is left open where the match is weak. Some rows mark clone size as missing; the rest say once, few, many or name a class of expanded clone.

clone_size j_call cdr3_length v_call d_call cdr3_aa cdr3_nt
NA TRBJ2-3 13 TRBV19 TRBD2 CASKRERTDTQYF TGTGCCAGCAAGCGGGAGCGAACAGATACGCAGTATTTT
few TRBJ2-4 13 TRBV30 TRBD1 CAWGGQGNYIQYF TGTGCCTGGGGGGGACAGGGTAATTACATTCAGTACTTC
few TRBJ1-2 14 TRBV30 TRBD1 CAWETGGALDGYTF TGTGCCTGGGAAACAGGGGGCGCATTAGACGGCTACACCTTC
NA TRBJ1-5 14 TRBV13 NA CASSSRLSNQPQHF TGTGCCAGCAGCTCGAGATTAAGCAATCAGCCCCAGCATTTT
few TRBJ1-3 16 TRBV25-1 NA CASSEFTGHSGNTIYF TGTGCCAGCAGTGAATTTACAGGGCACTCTGGAAACACCATATATTTT
few TRBJ2-7 17 TRBV29-1 TRBD2 CSVLGSGGLAGRYEQYF TGCAGCGTCCTAGGGTCGGGGGGCCTAGCGGGACGATACGAGCAGTACTTC
NA TRBJ2-5 13 TRBV5-1 NA CASSLALAETQYF TGCGCCAGCAGCTTGGCCCTGGCCGAGACCCAGTACTTC
NA TRBJ2-1 12 TRBV5-4 TRBD2 CASSPRGGEQFF TGTGCCAGCAGCCCCCGGGGGGGTGAGCAGTTCTTC
NA TRBJ1-1 13 TRBV29-1 TRBD1 CSVLDRANTEAFF TGCAGCGTCCTGGACAGGGCGAACACTGAAGCTTTCTTT
few TRBJ1-2 13 TRBV29-1 NA CSVVFYREYGYTF TGCAGCGTTGTGTTCTATAGAGAATATGGCTACACCTTC
few TRBJ2-7 14 TRBV27 NA CASSLGGPRYEQYF TGTGCCAGCAGTTTAGGAGGGCCTCGGTACGAGCAGTACTTC
few TRBJ2-1 13 TRBV15 NA CATSRDLRDEQFF TGTGCCACCAGCAGAGACCTTAGAGATGAGCAGTTCTTC
NA TRBJ1-2 11 TRBV30 NA CAWTVNYGYTF TGTGCCTGGACAGTTAACTATGGCTACACCTTC
NA TRBJ2-7 16 TRBV28 TRBD1 CASSPPDRDRDYEQYF TGTGCCAGCAGTCCTCCCGACCGGGACAGGGACTACGAGCAGTACTTC
NA TRBJ2-2 17 TRBV9 TRBD2 CASSVIASGSNTGELFF TGTGCCAGCAGCGTAATTGCTAGCGGATCAAACACCGGGGAGCTGTTTTTT
NA TRBJ2-1 14 TRBV5-1 NA CASSFILATDEQFF TGCGCCAGCAGCTTCATACTAGCTACGGATGAGCAGTTCTTC
NA TRBJ2-2 14 TRBV23-1 TRBD1 CASGQGGHTGELFF TGCGCCAGCGGACAGGGCGGGCACACCGGGGAGCTGTTTTTT
NA TRBJ2-1 17 TRBV6-1 TRBD2 CASSESTSGSVRDEQFF TGTGCCAGCAGTGAATCCACTAGCGGGAGTGTTCGGGATGAGCAGTTCTTC
few TRBJ2-7 14 TRBV19 NA CASSLQGGSYEQYF TGTGCCAGTAGTCTTCAGGGTGGATCCTACGAGCAGTACTTC
few TRBJ2-4 16 TRBV14 TRBD1 CASSQLWTGGRNIQYF TGTGCCAGCAGCCAACTTTGGACAGGGGGAAGAAACATTCAGTACTTC
NA TRBJ2-7 13 TRBV29-1 NA CSVPQGSLGEQYF TGCAGCGTTCCACAGGGATCCCTAGGCGAGCAGTACTTC
NA TRBJ1-1 14 TRBV5-1 NA CASSRPEGNTEAFF TGCGCCAGCAGCCGTCCAGAGGGGAACACTGAAGCTTTCTTT
few TRBJ2-1 16 TRBV5-1 TRBD1 CASSHRDRGLRGEQFF TGCGCCAGCAGCCACCGGGACAGGGGGCTCAGGGGGGAGCAGTTCTTC
NA TRBJ2-7 12 TRBV29-1 NA CSVGPQVYEQYF TGCAGCGTTGGGCCCCAGGTATACGAGCAGTACTTC
few TRBJ2-7 14 TRBV27 TRBD2 CASSVASGDYEQYF TGTGCCAGCAGTGTGGCTAGCGGAGACTACGAGCAGTACTTC
few TRBJ2-1 14 TRBV29-1 TRBD1 CSAHKGQGANEQFF TGCAGCGCCCATAAGGGACAGGGTGCGAATGAGCAGTTCTTC
few TRBJ2-5 17 TRBV9 TRBD2 CASSEGGLAGVRETQYF TGTGCCAGCAGCGAGGGGGGACTAGCGGGAGTTCGAGAGACCCAGTACTTC
NA TRBJ2-5 15 TRBV28 TRBD2 CASSFARAGRGTQYF TGTGCCAGCAGTTTCGCCAGGGCGGGGAGGGGGACCCAGTACTTC
few TRBJ1-1 16 TRBV4-1 NA CASSQGEGRPNTEAFF TGCGCCAGCAGCCAAGGGGAGGGCAGGCCGAACACTGAAGCTTTCTTT
NA TRBJ2-7 15 TRBV5-1 NA CASSLEEAVSYEQYF TGCGCCAGCAGCTTGGAGGAGGCGGTATCCTACGAGCAGTACTTC
NA TRBJ2-5 14 TRBV25-1 NA CASSGGTLQETQYF TGTGCCAGCAGTGGGGGGACACTTCAAGAGACCCAGTACTTC
NA TRBJ2-5 14 TRBV18 TRBD1 CASSPQDRDSPQYF TGTGCCAGCTCACCACAAGACCGGGACAGCCCTCAGTACTTC
few TRBJ2-1 17 TRBV30 TRBD2 CAWSVPPYGGRAYEQFF TGTGCCTGGAGTGTACCCCCTTACGGCGGGAGGGCCTATGAGCAGTTCTTC
NA TRBJ1-2 13 TRBV7-2 NA CASSEGTSYGYTF TGTGCCAGCAGCGAGGGGACATCCTATGGCTACACCTTC
NA TRBJ2-1 11 TRBV5-4 NA CASSQGNEQFF TGTGCCAGCAGCCAGGGCAATGAGCAGTTCTTC
NA TRBJ2-3 15 TRBV6-1 NA CASSEGTSTTDTQYF TGTGCCAGCAGTGAGGGGACAAGCACCACGGATACGCAGTATTTT
NA TRBJ2-2 18 TRBV4-1 TRBD1 CASSPGTGGGSSTGELFF TGCGCCAGCAGCCCCGGGACAGGGGGCGGGTCGAGCACCGGGGAGCTGTTTTTT
few TRBJ2-7 15 TRBV10-3 TRBD2 CAISEGSGTTYEQYF TGTGCCATCAGTGAGGGAAGCGGGACTACCTACGAGCAGTACTTC
NA TRBJ1-5 15 TRBV5-1 NA CASSSSGLRNQPQHF TGCGCCAGCAGCTCGTCAGGGCTGCGCAATCAGCCCCAGCATTTT
NA TRBJ2-1 15 TRBV29-1 TRBD2 CSVAPLAGVGNEQFF TGCAGCGTTGCCCCTCTAGCGGGAGTGGGCAATGAGCAGTTCTTC
few TRBJ1-2 11 TRBV30 NA CAWSTLYGYTF TGTGCCTGGAGTACATTGTATGGCTACACCTTC
NA TRBJ2-4 15 TRBV10-3 TRBD2 CAISPTSGRGNIQYF TGTGCCATCAGTCCTACTAGCGGGAGGGGAAACATTCAGTACTTC
NA TRBJ2-6 16 TRBV5-1 NA CASSLLGSSGANVLTF TGCGCCAGCAGCTTGCTCGGGAGCTCTGGGGCCAACGTCCTGACTTTC
NA TRBJ1-5 12 TRBV19 NA CASRASNQPQHF TGTGCCAGTAGAGCTAGCAATCAGCCCCAGCATTTT
NA TRBJ2-3 15 TRBV7-3 TRBD2 CASSPRLAGADTQYF TGTGCCAGCAGCCCTCGACTAGCGGGAGCAGATACGCAGTATTTT